One sample yielded the 31 T cell receptor beta chains listed below, sequenced in a study of vaccination and CD4 T cells after COVID-19. Antigens of these TCRs are unknown. Cultured CD4+ T cell DNA was sequenced using the Oncomine TCR Beta short-read assay. TCRdb re-called the PCR reads with MiXCR, one entry per CDR3 protein. The table has roughly 7,600 distinct CDR3 sequences, around 20% seen once. Treatment: approximately 10-day PBMC culture with coronavirus spike peptide pools or control peptides (ViraFEST assay). The sample here was CD4+ T cells from blood, cultured in vitro, taken after SARS-CoV-2 vaccination. Every receptor here comes from a human donor who had recovered from COVID-19.

This clonotype was picked up a small number of times. The genes are TRBV19 and TRBJ1-5, with TRBD1 matching over 7 bases. Germline CDR1 and CDR2: LNHDA and SQIVND (reference sequence). Trimming at V came to 6 bases and at J to 2 bases, leaving 4 bases not matched to a gene. The CDR3 has 14 residues. CDR3 nucleotides: TGTGCCAGTAGCAAGGGGGCTCGCAATCAGCCCCAGCATTTT. This sequence encodes CASSKGARNQPQHF.

The V and J genes are TRBV21-1 and TRBJ2-7; the table's TRBD1 call for D was not verified on the DNA. TRBV21-1 is classified as a pseudogene. This CDR3 comprises 15 residues. This chain's CDR3 is CAISESGQGGYEQYF. The CDR3 DNA reads as TGTGCCATCAGTGAGTCGGGACAGGGAGGCTACGAGCAGTACTTC.

The gene calls are TRBV19 and TRBJ2-1; possibly TRBD2 for D (5 bases). V was clipped by 8 bases and J by 5 bases, with 19 bases between them. Germline V lookup: CDR1 LNHDA, CDR2 SQIVND (reference sequence). The CDR3 spans 15 residues. Here the CDR3 DNA reads TGTGCCAGTGGCCCACTAGATCGGAGTGACAATGAGCAGTTCTTC. Protein: CASGPLDRSDNEQFF.

By share, this clonotype ranks as medium-sized (0.01 to 0.1%). The chain recombines TRBV7-6 with TRBJ2-7; TRBD2 matches at 8 bases. The ends lost 6 bases at V and 2 bases at J; junction bases unmatched: 3. Germline V CDR1 and CDR2: SGHVS, FNYEAQ. The CDR3 has 13 residues. The CDR3 region is CASSSGAPYEQYF. In DNA, the CDR3 is TGTGCCAGCAGTAGCGGGGCACCCTACGAGCAGTACTTC.

Within the sample, this clonotype is medium-sized. V usage is TRBV6-2 or TRBV6-3 and J usage is TRBJ2-5; D gene ambiguous. Germline CDR1 and CDR2: MNHEY and SVGEGT. CDR3 length: 16 residues. With 8 bases removed from V and 2 bases from J, the gap between germline ends came to 21 bases. The CDR3 coding sequence is TGTGCCAGCCAACCTTTACCCGTGGCCGTACAAGAGACCCAGTACTTC. Its translation is CASQPLPVAVQETQYF.

In its sample, this clonotype was seen a few times. This sequence joins TRBV7-6 and TRBJ1-1; no firm D call. The CDR3 runs to 13 residues. Germline CDR1 reads SGHVS; CDR2 reads FNYEAQ. V was clipped by 5 bases and J by 1 base, with 8 bases between them. CDR3 bases: TGTGCCAGCAGCACGCAACCGAACACTGAAGCTTTCTTT. Encoded protein: CASSTQPNTEAFF.

This clonotype is medium-sized by share. V is TRBV7-8 and J is TRBJ2-7, with D perhaps assigned TRBD1 or TRBD2 (5 bases each). CDR1 is SGHVS and CDR2 is FQNEAQ in the germline V gene. The CDR3 spans 15 residues. Trimming stripped 7 bases from V and 2 bases from J, with 18 bases between. The CDR3 DNA reads TGTGCCAGCACCCAACACGGGGCCCGAGCCTACGAGCAGTACTTC. Translation gives CASTQHGARAYEQYF.

This clonotype is medium-sized (0.01 to 0.1%). V is TRBV20-1 and J is TRBJ2-7; D gene uncertain. Trimming cost V 0 bases and J 9 bases, with 15 bases left between them. CDR1 DFQATT and CDR2 SNEGSKA come from the germline V gene (reference sequence). The CDR3 covers 13 residues. CDR3 nucleotides: TGCAGTGCTAGAGAACCCCGGGCAAAGGGGCAGTACTTC. Its translation: CSAREPRAKGQYF.

This clonotype was recorded a few times. V and J are TRBV15 and TRBJ2-1, with 7 bases that match TRBD2. V lost 0 bases, J lost 7 bases, and 9 bases stayed unmatched. In germline, CDR1 is LNHNV, CDR2 YYDKDF (reference sequence). CDR3 length: 16 residues. CDR3 protein: CATSREKRGGKNEQFF. The CDR3, as DNA: TGTGCCACCAGCAGAGAGAAGCGGGGAGGTAAAAATGAGCAGTTCTTC.

The chain couples TRBV10-3 to TRBJ2-3; a weak D match, TRBD2 (6 bases). V was trimmed by 0 bases and J by 3 bases, leaving 13 bases between them. The CDR3 is 16 residues long. Germline CDR1 reads ENHRY; CDR2 reads SYGVKD. The CDR3 protein is CAISESSPGSTDTQYF. CDR3 nucleotides: TGTGCCATCAGTGAGTCGTCCCCCGGGAGTACAGATACGCAGTATTTT.

This clonotype is labeled medium-sized. This rearrangement joins TRBV6-1 to TRBJ2-6, with 8 bases identical to TRBD2. The CDR3 contains 18 residues. V lost 5 bases, J lost 1 base, and 10 bases stayed unmatched. In germline, CDR1 is MNHNS, CDR2 SASEGT. The CDR3 here is CASSPSGGSRSGANVLTF. CDR3 DNA: TGTGCCAGCAGTCCCAGCGGGGGTAGTAGGTCTGGGGCCAACGTCCTGACTTTC.

The table lists this clonotype with a few counts. V gene TRBV12-3 or TRBV12-4 combines with J gene TRBJ1-6; D is possibly TRBD1 (5 bases). Trimming left V 2 bases short and J 8 bases short, with 10 bases between. The CDR3 length is 14 residues. The chain's CDR3 is CASSLRGGYSPLHF. The DNA of the CDR3 is TGTGCCAGCAGTTTACGCGGGGGGTATTCACCCCTCCACTTT.

By proportion, this clonotype is medium-sized. This chain joins TRBV28 and TRBJ1-1, with 8 bases that match TRBD1. J gave up 5 bases and V 10 bases, and 3 bases lay outside the gene matches. CDR3 length: 11 amino acids. Germline V gene data show CDR1 as MDHEN and CDR2 as SYDVKM. CDR3 protein: CATQGATEAFF. CDR3 bases: TGTGCCACCCAGGGGGCGACTGAAGCTTTCTTT.

Judged by abundance, this clonotype is medium-sized (0.01 to 0.1%). The V gene is TRBV27, the J gene TRBJ1-2; D might be TRBD1 (5 bases). With 5 bases removed from V and 7 bases from J, the gap between germline ends came to 20 bases. CDR1 and CDR2 from the germline V gene are MNHEY and SMNVEV (reference sequence). The CDR3 length is 15 residues. DNA for the CDR3: TGTGCCAGCAGTCCCCCCGGGGCGACTGTGGCTGGCTACACCTTC. Its translation: CASSPPGATVAGYTF.

V gene TRBV6-4 combines with J gene TRBJ2-1; 9 bases are a match to TRBD1. J was trimmed by 6 bases and V by 3 bases; bases with no gene match: 6. Germline CDR1 and CDR2: MRHNA and SNTAGT. The CDR3 extends over 15 amino acids. The CDR3 loop reads CASSEGQGGSNEQFF. For the CDR3, the DNA is TGTGCCAGCAGTGAGGGACAGGGCGGGAGCAATGAGCAGTTCTTC.

This clonotype is termed medium-sized. The rearrangement joins TRBV7-2 to TRBJ2-7; D is ambiguous. This CDR3 is built from 13 residues. Trimming removed 1 base from V and 7 bases from J, with 11 bases in between. CDR1 SGHTA and CDR2 FQGNSA come from the germline V gene. CDR3 DNA: TGTGCCAGCAGCTTAGTCACAAATGGGGAGCAGTACTTC. It is translated as CASSLVTNGEQYF.

This clonotype was detected only a few times. The V gene is TRBV5-4, the J gene TRBJ2-1; D gene ambiguous. Germline assignment: CDR1 SGHNT and CDR2 YYREEE (reference sequence). This CDR3 has 12 amino acids. Trimming removed 1 base from V and 6 bases from J, with 5 bases in between. CDR3 protein: CASSLRSNEQFF. CDR3 sequence (DNA): TGTGCCAGCAGCTTGAGAAGCAATGAGCAGTTCTTC.

The chain employs TRBV18 and TRBJ1-1; D is ambiguous. The CDR3 is 15 residues long. CDR1 is KGHSH, CDR2 LQKENI, per germline. V was trimmed by 0 bases and J by 3 bases, leaving 11 bases between them. This chain's CDR3 is CASSPPGGQDTEAFF. The CDR3 DNA sequence: TGTGCCAGCTCACCACCGGGAGGGCAGGACACTGAAGCTTTCTTT. The entire variable domain, with the rest obtained from reference TRBV18 and TRBJ1-1, is as follows: NAGVMQNPRHLVRRRGQEARLRCSPMKGHSHVYWYRQLPEEGLKFMVYLQKENIIDESGMPKERFSAEFPKEGPSILRIQQVVRGDSAAYFCASSPPGGQDTEAFFGQGTRLTVV.

The sample holds a few counts of this clonotype. Written as DNA, the CDR3 is TGTGCCAGCAGCTTTTACCTAGTGGCTCGCAATGAGCAGTTCTTC. It codes for CASSFYLVARNEQFF. This chain connects TRBV7-2 to TRBJ2-1, with no clear D. The CDR3 length is 15 residues. With 3 bases removed from V and 6 bases from J, the gap between germline ends came to 15 bases. Germline V CDR1 and CDR2: SGHTA, FQGNSA.

The chain links TRBV28 to TRBJ1-1, with D possibly TRBD1 on 5 matching bases. This CDR3 is built from 15 residues. The germline V gene encodes CDR1 MDHEN and CDR2 SYDVKM. V dropped 5 bases and J dropped 1 base, with 14 bases sitting between them. As DNA, the CDR3 is TGTGCCAGCAGTGCTACCGGGACGGAGAACACTGAAGCTTTCTTT. It codes for CASSATGTENTEAFF.

V and J are TRBV2 and TRBJ2-7, with a tentative D call TRBD2 (6 bases). V was shortened by 3 bases and J by 4 bases, with 10 bases between the two germline ends. The V gene's germline CDR1 is SNHLY and CDR2 FYNNEI. This CDR3 comprises 13 residues. The chain's CDR3 is CASSETRLYEQYF. CDR3 bases: TGTGCCAGCAGTGAGACTAGGTTGTACGAGCAGTACTTC.

By sample share, this clonotype is medium-sized (0.01 to 0.1%). The chain recombines TRBV20-1 with TRBJ1-2; TRBD1 is a possible D gene (6 bases). Trimming left V 3 bases short and J 4 bases short, with 12 bases between. Germline V gives CDR1 DFQATT, CDR2 SNEGSKA (reference sequence). CDR3 length: 13 residues. CDR3 bases: TGCAGTGCTAGTACTGACAGGCGCTATGGCTACACCTTC. Protein product: CSASTDRRYGYTF.

This clonotype is medium-sized. The chain couples TRBV20-1 to TRBJ2-1, with D perhaps TRBD1 or TRBD2 (5 bases each). From germline, CDR1 is DFQATT and CDR2 SNEGSKA (reference sequence). Deletions cut 3 bases from V and 2 bases from J, with 11 bases between. The CDR3 contains 14 residues. CDR3 amino acids: CSASRDPTYNEQFF. In DNA, the CDR3 is TGCAGTGCTAGCCGGGACCCCACCTACAATGAGCAGTTCTTC.

This clonotype is medium-sized by share. The chain is built from TRBV28 and TRBJ2-7, with TRBD2 identical over 7 bases. The CDR3 runs to 13 residues. Per the germline V gene, CDR1 is MDHEN and CDR2 is SYDVKM. The ends lost 6 bases at V and 3 bases at J; junction bases unmatched: 5. The CDR3 DNA reads as TGTGCCAGCAGACAACCGGGGGGCTACGAGCAGTACTTC. It yields the protein CASRQPGGYEQYF.

This clonotype was counted between two and nine times. CDR3 coding DNA: TGTGCCAGCAGTGCACACCAAAGAACAGGGGGACGCTATGGCTACACCTTC. Protein: CASSAHQRTGGRYGYTF. The chain uses TRBV6-1 and TRBJ1-2; TRBD1 agrees at 8 bases. Germline values: CDR1 MNHNS, CDR2 SASEGT. CDR3 length: 17 residues. V shed 4 bases, J shed 4 bases, and the junction held 14 bases outside the gene matches.

Only a few counts were recorded for this clonotype. The chain has TRBV19 and TRBJ2-5, with D perhaps TRBD1 (5 bases). Trimming shortened V by 5 bases and J by 2 bases, and 15 bases separated the two germline ends. Germline assignment: CDR1 LNHDA and CDR2 SQIVND (reference sequence). CDR3 length: 15 amino acids. CDR3 loop: CASSSRRQIQETQYF. DNA for the CDR3: TGTGCCAGTAGTTCCCGCCGACAGATACAAGAGACCCAGTACTTC. The full variable domain, completed using reference TRBV19 and TRBJ2-5, is DGGITQSPKYLFRKEGQNVTLSCEQNLNHDAMYWYRQDPGQGLRLIYYSQIVNDFQKGDIAEGYSVSREKKESFPLTVTSAQKNPTAFYLCASSSRRQIQETQYFGPGTRLLVL.

By share of the sample, this clonotype is medium-sized. The rearrangement uses TRBV6-1 and TRBJ1-2; D is undetermined. V was trimmed by 5 bases and J by 7 bases, leaving 17 bases between them. Germline-derived CDR1 and CDR2 are MNHNS and SASEGT. The CDR3 has 14 amino acids. This CDR3 is CASSLSSRSGGYTF. CDR3 in DNA: TGTGCCAGCAGTCTTAGCAGTCGGTCTGGTGGCTACACCTTC.

By its share, this clonotype is medium-sized. The rearrangement uses TRBV7-9 and TRBJ2-5; D call uncertain. Trimming pared 1 base from V and 1 base from J, leaving 7 bases between. CDR1 is SEHNR, CDR2 FQNEAQ, per germline (reference sequence). The CDR3 loop spans 14 amino acids. The CDR3 DNA follows: TGTGCCAGCAGCTTAGATATCCTCCAAGAGACCCAGTACTTC. Translating gives CASSLDILQETQYF.

This chain links TRBV11-3 with TRBJ1-6; no definite D call. This CDR3 contains 12 residues. Germline V lookup: CDR1 SGHNT, CDR2 YENEEA. Trimming removed 3 bases at V and 10 bases at J, with 7 bases between. CDR3 coding DNA: TGTGCCAGCAGCTTTTCGTGGTCACCCCTCCACTTT. Amino acid sequence: CASSFSWSPLHF. Drawing the rest from reference TRBV11-3 and TRBJ1-6, the complete variable domain is EAGVVQSPRYKIIEKKQPVAFWCNPISGHNTLYWYLQNLGQGPELLIRYENEEAVDDSQLPKDRFSAERLKGVDSTLKIQPAELGDSAVYLCASSFSWSPLHFGNGTRLTVT.

In its sample, this clonotype ranks as medium-sized (0.01 to 0.1%). The chain joins TRBV28 to TRBJ2-1; D is ambiguous. The CDR3 has 11 residues. Germline values: CDR1 MDHEN, CDR2 SYDVKM. Between the trimmed V and J ends, which lost 6 bases and 9 bases, there was a span of 9 bases. CDR3: CASSRPPEQFF. CDR3 nucleotides: TGTGCCAGCAGCCGCCCCCCTGAGCAGTTCTTC.

The rearrangement links TRBV19 to TRBJ2-1; D could derive from TRBD1 or TRBD2 (6 bases each). V dropped 10 bases and J dropped 3 bases, with 13 bases sitting between them. The CDR3 has 13 amino acids. Per germline, CDR1 LNHDA and CDR2 SQIVND (reference sequence). The CDR3 coding sequence is TGTGCCACCCGGGGGCGGGGCTACAATGAGCAGTTCTTC. This gives the protein CATRGRGYNEQFF.